The source of this T cell receptor beta chain is a study of blood T cell repertoires in COVID-19. On the study more broadly: Whether acute or convalescent, the COVID-19 samples came from the United States, Italy and Spain. The cDNA or gDNA used as material had been derived from T cells, B-cell-depleted T cells, or PBMCs.

Method: immunoSEQ multiplex PCR; TCRdb's copy keeps in-frame clones and lacks some. The data show approximately 100,000 clones, around 85% seen once. The CDR3 length is 16 residues. Germline V gene sequence: CDR1 SGHNT, CDR2 YYREEE (reference sequence). Trimming removed 4 bases from V and 0 bases from J; junction bases left unmatched: 5. The chain uses TRBV5-4 and TRBJ1-1; 11 bases map to TRBD1. This receptor was identified in a woman in her 70s with active or convalescent COVID-19. Sequencing was carried out using peripheral blood. In nucleotides, the CDR3 is TGTGCCAGCAGCCTGGGACAGGGGGTTATGAACACTGAAGCTTTCTTT. It is translated as CASSLGQGVMNTEAFF.